The present T cell receptor (beta chain) was sequenced within a study of regulatory T cells in long-lasting Graves disease. Indicated time point: newly diagnosed GD, antithyroid drugs for less than 3 months. Extracted PBMC RNA gave rise to the TCR library. There are 16 residues in the CDR3. V was pared by 2 bases and J by 3 bases, with 15 bases between. CDR1 ENHRY and CDR2 SYGVKD come from the germline V gene. As regards this clonotype: The antigen is undetermined.

Study outcomes and limitations: It was in persistent disease that TRBV28, TRBJ1-2 and TRBJ2-5 were favored.

iRepertoire HTBI primers and Arm-PCR of CDR3 regions built TCR beta libraries. TCRdb ran MiXCR on the multiplex PCR reads and lists one entry per CDR3 protein. The sample records over 350,000 distinct CDR3 sequences, around 15% being singletons. Separately, the same data were catalogued under a study of T cells in Graves' hyperthyroidism and ophthalmopathy.

This TCR was sampled from a woman between 45 and 60 years old with Graves disease. The starting material was peripheral blood mononuclear cells (PBMCs), obtained at new diagnosis, from a patient treated with antithyroid drugs. The chain has TRBV10-3 and TRBJ2-3, with D perhaps TRBD2 (5 bases). The CDR3 DNA reads as TGTGCCATCAGTGAGATAGGTCTCCGCGGGACAGATACGCAGTATTTT. This translates into CAISEIGLRGTDTQYF.